Detailed here is one T cell receptor beta chain. The CDR3 loop spans 14 amino acids. From germline, CDR1 is MNHEY and CDR2 SMNVEV (reference sequence). Losses at the gene ends were 6 bases for V and 3 bases for J; bases not matched to a gene: 3. The data are from a study of radiotherapy plus CTLA-4 blockade in lung cancer. Background on the study: Objective responses arose in around a sixth of patients, and 25% to 35% experienced disease control.

Profiled with immunoSEQ multiplex PCR; TCRdb holds only in-frame clones, not every one. The table has 120,000 or so clones, 85% to 90% seen once. The origin of this receptor is a human donor with non-small cell lung cancer that progressed on radiotherapy plus ipilimumab. The source was peripheral blood, collected from a patient treated with radiotherapy plus ipilimumab. This rearrangement joins TRBV27 to TRBJ2-2; 8 positions match TRBD2. The chain's CDR3 is CASRISGDTGELFF. The CDR3 region has the DNA TGTGCCAGCAGAATTAGCGGGGACACCGGGGAGCTGTTTTTT.